The 21 T cell receptor beta chains given below trace back to one sample, sequenced in a study of control samples from healthy donors and cancer patients. The data were produced by immunoSEQ multiplex PCR, yet TCRdb's version contains in-frame clones alone and is incomplete. The data contain some 49,000 clones, approximately 83% of them singletons. The specimen sequenced was PBMCs. These receptors were obtained from a woman aged 45-60 years with lung cancer.

J is TRBJ1-6 and V is TRBV10-3; possible D gene TRBD1, 5 bases. This CDR3 is built from 14 residues. Per germline, CDR1 ENHRY and CDR2 SYGVKD. Trimming removed 2 bases from V and 8 bases from J, with 10 bases in between. The CDR3 sequence: CAISERQTDSPLHF. Here the CDR3 DNA reads TGTGCCATCAGTGAGAGACAGACGGATTCACCCCTCCACTTT.

This chain joins TRBV5-1 and TRBJ2-3; either TRBD1 or TRBD2 may fit D (5 bases each). Germline loops: CDR1 SGHRS, CDR2 YFSETQ. This CDR3 comprises 12 residues. Trimming stripped 8 bases from V and 6 bases from J, with 13 bases between. The CDR3 sequence is CASARGGDTQYF. As DNA, the CDR3 is TGCGCCAGTGCCCGGGGCGGTGATACGCAGTATTTT. Full variable domain (remainder filled in from reference TRBV5-1 and TRBJ2-3): KAGVTQTPRYLIKTRGQQVTLSCSPISGHRSVSWYQQTPGQGLQFLFEYFSETQRNKGNFPGRFSGRQFSNSRSEMNVSTLELGDSALYLCASARGGDTQYFGPGTRLTVL.

This chain connects TRBV7-8 to TRBJ2-1; 8 bases are shared with TRBD2. The V gene's germline CDR1 is SGHVS and CDR2 FQNEAQ. The CDR3 totals 14 residues. The V and J ends lost 3 bases and 6 bases, in that order; junction bases with no gene match: 4. CDR3 in DNA: TGTGCCAGCAGCTTTGTCCGGGGGGGCAATGAGCAGTTCTTC. Its translation: CASSFVRGGNEQFF.

This chain connects TRBV5-5 to TRBJ2-2; TRBD1 agrees at 7 bases. Germline trimming cut 5 bases from V and 2 bases from J; bases unmatched to any gene: 6. CDR3 length equals 15 residues. CDR1 is SGHKS, CDR2 YYEKEE, per germline (reference sequence). The CDR3 DNA is TGTGCCAGCAGTCCCGGGACAGCCAACACCGGGGAGCTGTTTTTT. It codes for CASSPGTANTGELFF. Drawing the rest from reference TRBV5-5 and TRBJ2-2, the complete variable domain is DAGVTQSPTHLIKTRGQQVTLRCSPISGHKSVSWYQQVLGQGPQFIFQYYEKEERGRGNFPDRFSARQFPNYSSELNVNALLLGDSALYLCASSPGTANTGELFFGEGSRLTVL.

This chain's CDR3 is CASSLEQGGNTIYF. CDR3 DNA: TGCGCCAGCAGCTTGGAACAGGGTGGAAACACCATATATTTT. J is TRBJ1-3 and V is TRBV5-1, with a weak D call TRBD1 (6 bases). The length of the CDR3 is 14 residues. Deletions cut 0 bases from V and 3 bases from J, with 7 bases between. In germline, CDR1 is SGHRS, CDR2 YFSETQ.

The rearrangement uses TRBV7-2 and TRBJ1-5; D gene uncertain. The germline CDR1 and CDR2 sequences are SGHTA and FQGNSA. With 3 bases removed from V and 8 bases from J, the gap between germline ends came to 8 bases. The CDR3 runs 12 residues. The CDR3 DNA reads as TGTGCCAGCAGCTTTATAGCGGAGCCCCAGCATTTT. Residues: CASSFIAEPQHF.

The V call is TRBV29-1, the J call TRBJ2-3, with 8 bases fitting TRBD2. Losses at the gene ends were 6 bases for V and 3 bases for J; bases not matched to a gene: 2. This CDR3 comprises 12 residues. CDR1 is SQVTM, CDR2 ANQGSEA, per germline. The CDR3: CSVLAGTDTQYF. CDR3 coding DNA: TGCAGCGTGTTAGCGGGGACAGATACGCAGTATTTT.

The chain recombines TRBV28 with TRBJ2-7; D could derive from TRBD1 or TRBD2 (6 bases each). The CDR3 sequence is 11 residues long. V was pared by 11 bases and J by 5 bases, with 13 bases between. CDR1 MDHEN and CDR2 SYDVKM come from the germline V gene. CDR3 nucleotides: TGTGCCTCCCTGGGGGGCAACGAGCAGTACTTC. Translation gives CASLGGNEQYF.

This sequence joins TRBV10-3 and TRBJ2-2; 8 bases map to TRBD1. The CDR3 is 16 residues long. CDR1 ENHRY and CDR2 SYGVKD come from the germline V gene. The V segment lost 1 base and the J segment 3 bases; nucleotides outside the gene matches: 4. The CDR3 nucleotides read TGTGCCATCAGTGAGTACGAGACAGGGGACACCGGGGAGCTGTTTTTT. Its protein product is CAISEYETGDTGELFF.

The chain is built from TRBV19 and TRBJ1-5, with D perhaps TRBD1 (5 bases). There are 15 residues in the CDR3. V lost 4 bases to trimming and J lost 4 bases, with 14 bases between them. Germline V CDR1 and CDR2: LNHDA, SQIVND (reference sequence). In DNA form, the CDR3 reads TGTGCCAGTAGTAACCGAGGGGCTGTGAATCAGCCCCAGCATTTT. This encodes CASSNRGAVNQPQHF.

V and J are TRBV7-2 and TRBJ2-7; 10 bases are a match to TRBD2. The CDR3 has 14 residues. V lost 6 bases to trimming and J lost 4 bases; unmatched junction nucleotides: 6. Germline V gene sequence: CDR1 SGHTA, CDR2 FQGNSA. The CDR3 is CASSGASGGYEQYF. The CDR3 nucleotides read TGTGCCAGCAGTGGGGCTAGCGGGGGTTACGAGCAGTACTTC. The entire variable domain, with the rest obtained from reference TRBV7-2 and TRBJ2-7, is as follows: GAGVSQSPSNKVTEKGKDVELRCDPISGHTALYWYRQSLGQGLEFLIYFQGNSAPDKSGLPSDRFSAERTGGSVSTLTIQRTQQEDSAVYLCASSGASGGYEQYFGPGTRLTVT.

The chain is built from TRBV28 and TRBJ1-3; D not resolved. Germline V gene sequence: CDR1 MDHEN, CDR2 SYDVKM. This CDR3 has 15 residues. V was trimmed by 5 bases and J by 1 base, leaving 12 bases between them. This CDR3 is CASSPPVGSGNTIYF. In DNA form, the CDR3 reads TGTGCCAGCAGTCCACCGGTCGGGTCTGGAAACACCATATATTTT.

V and J are TRBV2 and TRBJ2-1; D is possibly TRBD1 (5 bases). The germline CDR1 and CDR2 sequences are SNHLY and FYNNEI. V was clipped by 8 bases and J by 5 bases, with 10 bases between them. This CDR3 region has 12 residues. The CDR3 DNA reads as TGTGCCAGCGGAAAGACAGACAATGAGCAGTTCTTC. Its translation: CASGKTDNEQFF.

The V gene is TRBV30, the J gene TRBJ1-1; the match to TRBD1 covers 7 bases. There are 13 residues in the CDR3. In germline, CDR1 is GTSNPN, CDR2 SVGIG (reference sequence). Trimming removed 5 bases from V and 0 bases from J; junction bases left unmatched: 3. The CDR3 spells CAWDRAMNTEAFF. CDR3 nucleotide sequence: TGTGCCTGGGACAGGGCGATGAACACTGAAGCTTTCTTT.

This clone has just a few counts. The CDR3 region has the DNA TGTGCCAGCAGTGAGAGGGACAGAGGAGACACCATATATTTT. It is translated as CASSERDRGDTIYF. The chain uses TRBV6-1 and TRBJ1-3; TRBD1 matches 7 bases. V trimming: 3 bases; J trimming: 8 bases; junction bases outside the gene matches: 7. This CDR3 is 14 amino acids long. Germline values: CDR1 MNHNS, CDR2 SASEGT.

This clone has just a few counts. The chain is built from TRBV12-3 or TRBV12-4 and TRBJ2-1; D possibly corresponds to TRBD1 (5 bases). This CDR3 is 13 amino acids long. V gave up 6 bases and J gave up 8 bases, with 14 bases separating them. The CDR3 loop reads CASRTANLYEQFF. The CDR3, as DNA: TGTGCCAGCAGGACAGCAAACCTCTATGAGCAGTTCTTC.

This chain links TRBV5-1 with TRBJ2-2; perhaps TRBD2 as D (6 bases). Germline V gene sequence: CDR1 SGHRS, CDR2 YFSETQ. The CDR3 is 15 amino acids. V was pared by 1 base and J by 5 bases, with 12 bases between. The CDR3 DNA reads TGCGCCAGCAGCTTGAGGGCTAGCGAAACCGGGGAGCTGTTTTTT. Its protein product is CASSLRASETGELFF. Based on the CDR3 plus reference TRBV5-1 and TRBJ2-2, the full variable domain is KAGVTQTPRYLIKTRGQQVTLSCSPISGHRSVSWYQQTPGQGLQFLFEYFSETQRNKGNFPGRFSGRQFSNSRSEMNVSTLELGDSALYLCASSLRASETGELFFGEGSRLTVL.

The gene calls are TRBV19 and TRBJ2-2; D is perhaps TRBD2 (6 bases). V dropped 4 bases and J dropped 6 bases, with 9 bases sitting between them. In germline, CDR1 is LNHDA, CDR2 SQIVND (reference sequence). The CDR3 totals 13 residues. In DNA form, the CDR3 reads TGTGCCAGTAGTACGGGGGTGGCCGGGGAGCTGTTTTTT. Protein: CASSTGVAGELFF.

The V and J genes are TRBV7-2 and TRBJ1-5; D ambiguous. Germline V gives CDR1 SGHTA, CDR2 FQGNSA. V shed 2 bases and J shed 0 bases, with 2 bases lying between them. This CDR3 comprises 13 residues. DNA of the CDR3: TGTGCCAGCAGCTTAAGTAGCAATCAGCCCCAGCATTTT. Protein product: CASSLSSNQPQHF.

This chain connects TRBV7-2 to TRBJ1-5; 9 nucleotides align to TRBD1. The CDR3 totals 15 residues. CDR1 and CDR2 (germline): SGHTA, FQGNSA. V trimming: 4 bases; J trimming: 4 bases; junction bases outside the gene matches: 5. CDR3 nucleotides: TGTGCCAGCAGCTCGGGACAGGGATGGAATCAGCCCCAGCATTTT. Translation: CASSSGQGWNQPQHF.

The DNA for the CDR3 is TGTGCCAGCAGACAGGGTTGGGATGACTATGGCTACACCTTC. As protein: CASRQGWDDYGYTF. This chain uses TRBV6-5 with TRBJ1-2; D possibly corresponds to TRBD1 (6 bases). V was pared by 6 bases and J by 3 bases, with 14 bases between. Germline V gene data show CDR1 as MNHEY and CDR2 as SVGAGI. This CDR3 has 14 residues.